This T cell receptor beta chain appears in the sequencing data of a study of graft-versus-host responses after intestinal transplantation. TCRdb's table, derived via immunoSEQ multiplex PCR, lists solely in-frame clones and lacks some. Among more than 65,000 clones, about 94% were seen once, and the ten largest hold around 0.53%. The J segment lost 2 bases and the V segment lost 2 bases, leaving 9 bases of the junction unmatched. Germline V gene data show CDR1 as MNHEY and CDR2 as SMNVEV (reference sequence). CDR3 length equals 20 residues. Comments on this clone: The antigen remains undetermined.

The receptor comes from a human donor who received an intestinal transplant. The input for sequencing was unstimulated CD8+ T cells sorted from spleen or lymph node cells, taken before intestinal transplant. The V call is TRBV27, the J call TRBJ2-1, with 16 bases aligning to TRBD2. The DNA for the CDR3 is TGTGCCAGCAGTTTAGGAACGGGGACTAGCGGGAGGGCCCCCTACAATGAGCAGTTCTTC. It translates to CASSLGTGTSGRAPYNEQFF.